Listed here are 14 T cell receptor beta chains from one sample, sequenced in a study of T-cell memory formation after mild COVID-19. Via MiXCR, TCRdb re-called the 5' RACE reads, giving one row per CDR3 protein. This sample has about 560,000 distinct CDR3 sequences, with roughly 21% found just once. What was sequenced was PBMCs or a T cell subset sorted from them (not recorded which). All receptors come from an adult woman who had mild COVID-19 (a few samples of this study predate the infection). Cell type and time point are not known.

This clonotype was seen more than once but under ten times. The V gene is TRBV5-1, the J gene TRBJ1-3; a weak D match, TRBD1 (5 bases). From germline, CDR1 is SGHRS and CDR2 YFSETQ. V lost 4 bases and J 0 bases, leaving 11 bases between the germline ends. This CDR3 is 15 amino acids long. As DNA, the CDR3 is TGCGCCAGCAGCGGGGCCATGGGCTCTGGAAACACCATATATTTT. Translated: CASSGAMGSGNTIYF.

The chain uses TRBV5-5 and TRBJ1-1, with TRBD1 matching 9 bases. V shed 4 bases and J 0 bases; nucleotides not matched to a gene: 7. The CDR3 is made up of 16 amino acids. Germline CDR1 and CDR2: SGHKS and YYEKEE (reference sequence). The CDR3 spells CASSLRDRGLNTEAFF. CDR3 sequence (DNA): TGTGCCAGCAGCCTTCGTGACAGGGGGTTGAACACTGAAGCTTTCTTT.

The gene calls are TRBV6-1 and TRBJ2-3; D tentatively reads TRBD1 or TRBD2 (5 bases each). The CDR3 extends over 17 amino acids. Trimming removed 0 bases at V and 4 bases at J, with 17 bases between. Germline CDR1 MNHNS, CDR2 SASEGT. CDR3 DNA sequence: TGTGCCAGCAGTGAAGCCCCCTCGTCAGGGACCTCAGATACGCAGTATTTT. Residues: CASSEAPSSGTSDTQYF.

The gene calls are TRBV12-3 or TRBV12-4 and TRBJ2-1; D perhaps matches TRBD1 (6 bases). V lost 5 bases, J lost 5 bases, and 10 bases lay in between. The CDR3 contains 13 residues. CDR3 region: CASSRQAHNEQFF. CDR3 bases: TGTGCCAGCAGTAGACAGGCCCACAATGAGCAGTTCTTC.

This clonotype was observed a few times. CDR3 region: CASSSPPKTSGKLRWVYEQYF. In DNA form, the CDR3 reads TGTGCCAGCAGCTCCCCCCCTAAGACTAGCGGGAAGCTACGATGGGTCTACGAGCAGTACTTC. The chain couples TRBV7-3 to TRBJ2-7, with TRBD2 matching over 11 bases. The CDR3 sequence is 21 residues long. CDR1 is SGHTA, CDR2 FQGTGA, per germline. Trimming took 4 bases from V and 3 from J; bases not matched to a gene: 23.

This clonotype was picked up a small number of times. The chain is built from TRBV5-1 and TRBJ2-5; D is undetermined. Trimming left V 4 bases short and J 0 bases short, with 13 bases between. CDR3 length: 15 residues. Looked up from germline, CDR1 is SGHRS and CDR2 is YFSETQ. The CDR3 DNA reads TGCGCCAGCAGCGGGATCGGAGCAGACCAAGAGACCCAGTACTTC. It specifies CASSGIGADQETQYF. Supplemented by reference TRBV5-1 and TRBJ2-5, the full variable domain reads KAGVTQTPRYLIKTRGQQVTLSCSPISGHRSVSWYQQTPGQGLQFLFEYFSETQRNKGNFPGRFSGRQFSNSRSEMNVSTLELGDSALYLCASSGIGADQETQYFGPGTRLLVL.

This chain joins TRBV7-9 and TRBJ1-2; D gene uncertain. The V and J ends lost 1 base and 2 bases respectively, with 11 bases between them. This CDR3 has 15 residues. Germline V gene lookup returns CDR1 SEHNR and CDR2 FQNEAQ (reference sequence). Here the CDR3 DNA reads TGTGCCAGCAGCTTAGGCTTCAGGAGCAACTATGGCTACACCTTC. Protein: CASSLGFRSNYGYTF.

This clonotype was counted only a few times. The chain uses TRBV12-3 or TRBV12-4 and TRBJ1-4; the match to TRBD1 covers 7 bases. This CDR3 has 16 residues. Trimming took 7 bases from V and 0 from J; bases not matched to a gene: 8. CDR3 residues: CASTVTGVATNEKLFF. As DNA, the CDR3 is TGTGCCAGCACTGTCACAGGGGTTGCAACTAATGAAAAACTGTTTTTT.

The chain uses TRBV6-5 and TRBJ2-7; a weak D match, TRBD1 (5 bases). V lost 0 bases and J 10 bases, leaving 22 bases between the germline ends. The germline V gene encodes CDR1 MNHEY and CDR2 SVGAGI. The CDR3 has 16 residues. This CDR3 is CASSYSISSGHSNQYF. CDR3 DNA sequence: TGTGCCAGCAGTTACTCGATAAGTTCAGGACACTCGAATCAGTACTTC.

This clonotype has more than one count but fewer than ten. The CDR3 DNA is TGTGCCAGCAGTAAACAGGGGGCGAGGAGGCGTGGGCAGTTCTTC. Residues: CASSKQGARRRGQFF. The chain combines TRBV6-5 with TRBJ2-1; 9 nucleotides agree with TRBD1. This CDR3 is 15 amino acids long. Trimming took 5 bases from V and 12 from J; bases not matched to a gene: 14. From germline, CDR1 is MNHEY and CDR2 SVGAGI.

This clonotype was seen a single time. The chain combines TRBV2 with TRBJ2-5; the D gene is possibly TRBD1 (6 bases). With 4 bases removed from V and 1 base from J, the gap between germline ends came to 19 bases. The germline V gene has CDR1 SNHLY and CDR2 FYNNEI. CDR3 length: 17 residues. CDR3 region: CASSVSMVGAFQETQYF. As DNA, the CDR3 is TGTGCCAGCAGTGTATCAATGGTGGGGGCGTTCCAAGAGACCCAGTACTTC.

The gene calls are TRBV6-1 and TRBJ1-5; possible D gene TRBD1, 6 bases. Germline V gene sequence: CDR1 MNHNS, CDR2 SASEGT. The CDR3 spans 14 residues. Trimming left V 6 bases short and J 4 bases short, with 13 bases between. The chain's CDR3 is CASRGPTGNQPQHF. CDR3 DNA: TGTGCCAGCAGGGGTCCGACAGGTAATCAGCCCCAGCATTTT.

This clonotype was observed a handful of times. J is TRBJ1-2 and V is TRBV6-5, with 8 bases fitting TRBD1. After removal of 4 bases from V and 1 base from J, the junction contained 5 bases not matched to a gene. This CDR3 is built from 15 residues. CDR1 is MNHEY, CDR2 SVGAGI, per germline. The CDR3 is CASSSHDRGNYGYTF. DNA of the CDR3: TGTGCCAGCAGTTCCCACGACAGGGGTAACTATGGCTACACCTTC.

This clonotype was seen a handful of times. The chain uses TRBV19 and TRBJ2-7; no definite D call. Trimming cost V 5 bases and J 3 bases, with 11 bases left between them. This CDR3 spans 13 amino acids. In germline, CDR1 is LNHDA, CDR2 SQIVND (reference sequence). The CDR3: CASSPPESYEQYF. Written as DNA, the CDR3 is TGTGCCAGTAGTCCTCCCGAGAGCTACGAGCAGTACTTC.